This TCR beta chain was recorded in a study of T cell repertoires in cytomegalovirus infection (dated by TCRdb to about 2019). About the investigation overall: Recently identified HLA-C-restricted CMV epitopes, whose presentation resists viral immunomodulation, were targeted by peptide stimulations together with well-studied HLA-B-restricted epitopes. The HLA type of each donor mattered for the analysis, because public TCR beta signatures pointed to carriage of CMV infection along with the matching HLA type.

This clonotype has just a few counts. No antigen is known for it. No quality values exist for individual bases; no much larger clone is one base distant. Explained via the paper, the treatment or condition label denotes: in vitro stimulation with specific CMV peptide epitopes to enrich CMV-specific T cells. The sequencing machine was an Illumina HiSeq 1500. Using fastp trimming at Q25 and MiXCR clonotype assembly, TCRdb reanalyzed the public sequencing data and kept in-frame beta chains. Every entry covers one CDR3 protein and lists the most common genes and DNA from its rows. Across this sample there are roughly 69,000 distinct CDR3 sequences, with approximately 30% seen only once. In total, the top ten clones hold roughly 65% of the sample. The junction shows trimming of 7 bases on V and 5 bases on J, and the gene matches do not reach 19 bases of it. From the cysteine up to the phenylalanine, the CDR3 has a length of 19 residues. CDR3 DNA only is kept here, 57 bases in frame from base 1.

What the work shows at the level of the full study, not this receptor alone: Cumulative frequency of public TCR beta family members discriminated carriers of CMV infection plus the relevant HLA type in this cohort and an independent approximately 350-donor cohort. In the ex vivo response, HLA-C-restricted CMV-specific TCR beta clonotypes were dominant, and in two of eight donors the single most frequent clonotype came from this HLA-C-restricted group.

The chain employs TRBV12-3 or TRBV12-4 and TRBJ1-6; 8 bases in the middle match TRBD1. This sequence was found in a human donor in good health (CMV status not recorded). Some clones in this sample may be carry-over from other donors' samples. The sample in question was CD8+ T cells from cultured PBMCs, obtained from culture after CMV antigen stimulation. The DNA sequence follows: TGTGCCAGCAACCAGTTTCCCCCCCCAAGCAGGGGGCATAATTCACCCCTCCACTTT. It specifies CASNQFPPPSRGHNSPLHF.